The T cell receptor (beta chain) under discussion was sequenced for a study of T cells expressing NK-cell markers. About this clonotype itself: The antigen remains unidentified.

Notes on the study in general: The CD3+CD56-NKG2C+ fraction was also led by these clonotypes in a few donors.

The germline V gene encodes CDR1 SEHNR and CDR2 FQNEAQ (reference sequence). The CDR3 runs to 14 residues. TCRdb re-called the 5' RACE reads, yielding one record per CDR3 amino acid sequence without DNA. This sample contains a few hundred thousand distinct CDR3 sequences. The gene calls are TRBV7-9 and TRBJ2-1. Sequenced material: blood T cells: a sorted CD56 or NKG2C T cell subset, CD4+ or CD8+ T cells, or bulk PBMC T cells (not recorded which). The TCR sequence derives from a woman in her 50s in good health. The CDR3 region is CASSLDRNNDEQFF.